This entry concerns a single T cell receptor (beta chain). Its target is not known. This entry is derived from a study of long-term antiretroviral therapy in people with HIV. Study outcomes and limitations: Whichever time point was examined, clones expanded before ART dominated the repertoire. Control repertoires displayed wider CDR3 length ranges than the HIV repertoires.

There was at least one pre-ART PBMC sample for each donor, plus at least two post-ART PBMC samples. Assay version v3.0 of immunoSEQ was used, and it was run at survey level. Per-sample TRB depth target: roughly 35,000-55,000 T-cell genomes. Generated by immunoSEQ multiplex PCR, the TCRdb table keeps only in-frame clones and is missing some. The sample holds 30,000 to 35,000 clones; approximately 83% are singletons and the top ten take roughly 3.8%. J lost 6 bases, V lost 5 bases, and 10 bases had no gene match. The CDR3 loop spans 15 amino acids. Germline values: CDR1 SGHVS, CDR2 FQNEAQ. The clonotype originates from a man younger than 35 with HIV. Sample: unsorted PBMCs, taken 0.8 years before starting antiretroviral therapy. The chain joins TRBV7-8 to TRBJ2-1; TRBD1 agrees at 7 bases. The CDR3 loop reads CASSPRSQGVNEQFF. The CDR3 region has the DNA TGTGCCAGCAGCCCAAGGTCCCAGGGGGTCAATGAGCAGTTCTTC.